A selection of T cell receptor beta chains follows, all from one sample in a study of CD8 T cells in Susac syndrome. TCRdb reprocessed the immunoSEQ multiplex PCR reads with MiXCR, giving one entry per CDR3 protein. Among a few hundred thousand distinct CDR3 sequences listed, roughly 94% were seen once. The sequenced material came from CD4+ T cells from PBMCs. The receptors shown here come from a human donor with multiple sclerosis. Both conserved end residues are part of each CDR3. D genes are given only for firm matches. Where a row states a size, it is once, few, many or the class of an expanded clone; other rows omit it.

TRBV29-1	.	few	13	TRBJ1-2	CSVDQGTNYGYTF	TGCAGCGTTGATCAGGGAACTAACTATGGCTACACCTTC
TRBV29-1	TRBD1	.	15	TRBJ1-1	CSVGGGRGANTEAFF	TGCAGCGTTGGCGGGGGCAGGGGGGCGAACACTGAAGCTTTCTTT
TRBV6-1	.	.	14	TRBJ2-7	CAGALEVQALEQYF	TGTGCCGGGGCCTTAGAGGTTCAGGCCCTGGAGCAGTACTTC
TRBV19	TRBD1	once	14	TRBJ1-5	CASNQGASNQPQHF	TGTGCCAGTAACCAGGGGGCGAGCAATCAGCCCCAGCATTTT
TRBV7-8	.	.	13	TRBJ1-2	CASSLVRGYGYTF	TGTGCCAGCAGCTTAGTCAGGGGATATGGCTACACCTTC
TRBV7-2	.	.	14	TRBJ2-3	CASSSALLTDTQYF	TGTGCCAGCAGCTCAGCCCTTCTCACAGATACGCAGTATTTT
TRBV20-1	.	few	12	TRBJ2-1	CSVDFGYNEQFF	TGCAGTGTGGACTTCGGCTACAATGAGCAGTTCTTC
TRBV19	.	once	15	TRBJ2-7	CASSALRGSSYEQYF	TGTGCCAGTAGTGCTCTAAGGGGAAGCTCCTACGAGCAGTACTTC
TRBV5-6	.	.	14	TRBJ1-6	CASSLGTVNSPLHF	TGTGCCAGCAGCTTGGGGACAGTGAATTCACCCCTCCACTTT
TRBV6-6	.	.	15	TRBJ2-7	CASSYSRGSSYEQYF	TGTGCCAGCAGTTACTCGAGGGGCAGCTCCTACGAGCAGTACTTC
TRBV7-8	TRBD2	.	14	TRBJ2-3	CASSHGGYTDTQYF	TGTGCCAGCAGTCACGGGGGGTACACAGATACGCAGTATTTT